The 29 T cell receptor beta chains below were found in one sample sequenced in a study of blood T cell repertoires in COVID-19. Method: immunoSEQ multiplex PCR; TCRdb's copy keeps in-frame clones and lacks some. The table lists about 110,000 clones, 80% to 90% of them singletons. The specimen sequenced was peripheral blood. Source of these receptors: a woman older than 75 with active or convalescent COVID-19.

The chain is built from TRBV4-2 and TRBJ2-3, with a tentative D call TRBD2 (5 bases). The V end was cut by 4 bases, the J end by 5 bases, with 7 bases between. CDR3 length: 12 amino acids. Per the germline V gene, CDR1 is LGHNA and CDR2 is YNFKEQ. The CDR3 DNA reads as TGTGCCAGCAGCCCGAGCGGAGATACGCAGTATTTT. Translated: CASSPSGDTQYF.

The J gene is TRBJ2-7, the V gene TRBV6-5; unclear D gene. The CDR3 sequence is 14 residues long. In germline, CDR1 is MNHEY, CDR2 SVGAGI. V was trimmed by 6 bases and J by 1 base, leaving 13 bases between them. This CDR3 reads CASRTRSLSYEQYF. DNA of the CDR3: TGTGCCAGCAGGACGCGGTCTCTATCCTACGAGCAGTACTTC.

V and J are TRBV3-1 (or the pseudogene TRBV3-2) and TRBJ1-6, with 7 positions matching TRBD1. After removal of 1 base from V and 6 bases from J, the junction contained 3 bases not matched to a gene. Germline V gene data show CDR1 as LGHDT and CDR2 as YNNKEL (reference sequence). CDR3 length: 15 amino acids. CDR3 nucleotide sequence: TGTGCCAGCAGCCAAGGACAGGGTTCTAATTCACCCCTCCACTTT. Translating it yields CASSQGQGSNSPLHF.

The chain uses TRBV6-1 and TRBJ1-2; no firm D call. The CDR3 consists of 15 residues. Germline-derived CDR1 and CDR2 are MNHNS and SASEGT. V was pared by 2 bases and J by 4 bases, with 14 bases between. As DNA, the CDR3 is TGTGCCAGCAGTGAATTATGGCAGGCTTCCTATGGCTACACCTTC. Protein sequence: CASSELWQASYGYTF.

The rearrangement joins TRBV25-1 to TRBJ2-3; D unclear. Germline V gives CDR1 MGHDK, CDR2 SYGVNS. V was shortened by 4 bases and J by 6 bases, with 11 bases between the two germline ends. The CDR3 length is 13 residues. CDR3 coding DNA: TGTGCCAGCAGTGTGTTAAGTAGCGATACGCAGTATTTT. Amino acid sequence: CASSVLSSDTQYF.

The chain carries TRBV7-3 and TRBJ2-5; no clear D gene. V was pared by 5 bases and J by 7 bases, with 5 bases between. Germline V gives CDR1 SGHTA, CDR2 FQGTGA. This CDR3 has 10 residues. The CDR3 sequence is CASSPSTQYF. The CDR3 DNA is TGTGCCAGCAGCCCCTCGACCCAGTACTTC.

The V call is TRBV4-2, the J call TRBJ2-7; TRBD1 might be the D (6 bases). The CDR3 length is 17 residues. Germline V gene lookup returns CDR1 LGHNA and CDR2 YNFKEQ. Trimming shortened V by 0 bases and J by 2 bases, and 17 bases separated the two germline ends. The CDR3 sequence: CASSQDVGTLRPYEQYF. CDR3 in DNA: TGTGCCAGCAGCCAAGACGTCGGGACACTCCGGCCCTACGAGCAGTACTTC.

The count of this clone is one. This sequence joins TRBV19 and TRBJ1-2; the D is unclear. The CDR3 loop spans 15 amino acids. Per germline, CDR1 LNHDA and CDR2 SQIVND (reference sequence). The ends were cut back, 3 bases at V and 3 bases at J, with 14 bases in the middle. The CDR3 here is CASSIDRGGDYGYTF. DNA of the CDR3: TGTGCCAGTAGTATTGACCGGGGAGGAGACTATGGCTACACCTTC.

The rearrangement joins TRBV30 to TRBJ2-7, with 13 nucleotides matching TRBD2. After removal of 2 bases from V and 2 bases from J, the junction contained 6 bases not matched to a gene. CDR1 and CDR2 (germline): GTSNPN, SVGIG (reference sequence). This CDR3 comprises 16 residues. The CDR3 sequence is CAWSWTSGSVAYEQYF. For the CDR3, the DNA is TGTGCCTGGAGTTGGACTAGCGGGAGTGTCGCCTACGAGCAGTACTTC.

This chain connects TRBV6-5 to TRBJ2-7, with TRBD1 matching over 9 bases. Germline V gene data show CDR1 as MNHEY and CDR2 as SVGAGI. V trimming: 6 bases; J trimming: 3 bases; junction bases outside the gene matches: 9. The CDR3 runs 15 residues. The CDR3, as DNA: TGTGCCAGCAGGTCTCAACAGGGGGCCTACTACGAGCAGTACTTC. This sequence encodes CASRSQQGAYYEQYF.

The CDR3 bases are TGTGCCAGCAGTGAAAGACGGAGTGAGGACGAGCAGTACTTC. Translating gives CASSERRSEDEQYF. V gene TRBV2 combines with J gene TRBJ2-7; the D is unclear. V lost 2 bases and J 5 bases, leaving 13 bases between the germline ends. The CDR3 has 14 amino acids. Germline V gene lookup returns CDR1 SNHLY and CDR2 FYNNEI.

This chain connects TRBV9 to TRBJ1-6; no definite D call. Germline V CDR1 and CDR2: SGDLS, YYNGEE. The V and J ends lost 2 bases and 4 bases respectively, with 4 bases between them. The CDR3 totals 13 residues. The CDR3 region is CASSVYYNSPLHF. CDR3 nucleotide sequence: TGTGCCAGCAGCGTCTATTATAATTCACCCCTCCACTTT.

The rearrangement links TRBV28 to TRBJ2-6; 11 positions match TRBD1. The junction had 6 bases not matched to a gene; V was cut back by 5 bases and J by 0 bases. This CDR3 is 18 amino acids long. The germline V gene has CDR1 MDHEN and CDR2 SYDVKM. This CDR3 reads CASSLRDRGYSGANVLTF. CDR3 coding DNA: TGTGCCAGCAGTCTCCGGGACAGGGGGTACTCTGGGGCCAACGTCCTGACTTTC.

V is TRBV5-1 and J is TRBJ1-4, with TRBD1 as a possible D gene (6 bases). The CDR3 runs to 15 residues. Germline CDR1 is SGHRS and CDR2 is YFSETQ. The V gene lost 3 bases and the J gene lost 5 bases, with 14 bases spanning the gap. CDR3 nucleotide sequence: TGCGCCAGCAGCTCCCTTATCCAGGGGAATGAAAAACTGTTTTTT. Encoded protein: CASSSLIQGNEKLFF. Based on the CDR3 plus reference TRBV5-1 and TRBJ1-4, the full variable domain is KAGVTQTPRYLIKTRGQQVTLSCSPISGHRSVSWYQQTPGQGLQFLFEYFSETQRNKGNFPGRFSGRQFSNSRSEMNVSTLELGDSALYLCASSSLIQGNEKLFFGSGTQLSVL.

CDR3 sequence reads: CSALQGNEQFF. CDR3 bases: TGCAGTGCTTTGCAGGGGAATGAGCAGTTCTTC. The V and J genes are TRBV20-1 and TRBJ2-1, with a possible D match to TRBD1 (6 bases). V lost 5 bases and J lost 7, with 9 bases in between. Germline V gene data show CDR1 as DFQATT and CDR2 as SNEGSKA (reference sequence). The CDR3 is made up of 11 amino acids.

The CDR3 loop is CASSFLLEQYF. The DNA of the CDR3 is TGTGCCAGCAGCTTCCTCCTCGAGCAGTACTTC. The chain has TRBV5-6 and TRBJ2-7; D is undetermined. CDR3 length equals 11 residues. V lost 2 bases and J 6 bases, leaving 6 bases between the germline ends. From germline, CDR1 is SGHDT and CDR2 YYEEEE.

The chain is built from TRBV6-5 and TRBJ2-3; D is unresolved. Trimming removed 7 bases from V and 6 bases from J, with 11 bases in between. Per germline, CDR1 MNHEY and CDR2 SVGAGI. This CDR3 spans 12 amino acids. The CDR3 coding sequence is TGTGCCAGCATGCGGATCGGGGATACGCAGTATTTT. This codes for CASMRIGDTQYF.

This clone showed up just once. V is TRBV28 and J is TRBJ1-2; maybe TRBD1 (5 bases). With 6 bases removed from V and 5 bases from J, the gap between germline ends came to 16 bases. This CDR3 is 14 amino acids long. Germline V CDR1 and CDR2: MDHEN, SYDVKM. The CDR3 coding sequence is TGTGCCAGCAGAACGGTTGGGGCAGGATATGGCTACACCTTC. This sequence encodes CASRTVGAGYGYTF.

Only one count was recorded for this clone. The chain uses TRBV27 and TRBJ1-2; 12 positions agree with TRBD1. The J segment lost 2 bases and the V segment lost 4 bases, leaving 8 bases of the junction unmatched. Looked up from germline, CDR1 is MNHEY and CDR2 is SMNVEV (reference sequence). This CDR3 is built from 17 residues. CDR3 coding DNA: TGTGCCAGCAGTTCTCGGGACAGGGGGCGCGAAAACTATGGCTACACCTTC. Residues: CASSSRDRGRENYGYTF.

This clone was counted only a few times. The rearrangement links TRBV9 to TRBJ1-5; 8 bases line up with TRBD1. CDR3 length equals 20 residues. V was pared by 0 bases and J by 5 bases, with 19 bases of the junction left unmatched. Germline V CDR1 and CDR2: SGDLS, YYNGEE. The CDR3 nucleotides are TGTGCCAGCAGCGTAGTTCAGGGGGCCGACGTAGGACGAACTTATCAGCCCCAGCATTTT. This encodes CASSVVQGADVGRTYQPQHF. Based on the CDR3 plus reference TRBV9 and TRBJ1-5, the full variable domain is DSGVTQTPKHLITATGQRVTLRCSPRSGDLSVYWYQQSLDQGLQFLIQYYNGEERAKGNILERFSAQQFPDLHSELNLSSLELGDSALYFCASSVVQGADVGRTYQPQHFGDGTRLSIL.

The rearrangement uses TRBV6-5 and TRBJ1-3, with 9 bases identical to TRBD1. CDR1 and CDR2 (germline): MNHEY, SVGAGI. The CDR3 spans 13 residues. V was pared by 6 bases and J by 3 bases, with 0 bases of the junction left unmatched. The CDR3 nucleotides read TGTGCCAGCAGGACAGGGGGTGGAAACACCATATATTTT. Encoded protein: CASRTGGGNTIYF.

The gene calls are TRBV5-1 and TRBJ2-7; 10 bases align to TRBD2. Germline lookup yields CDR1 SGHRS and CDR2 YFSETQ. This CDR3 comprises 14 residues. Losses at the gene ends were 4 bases for V and 3 bases for J; bases not matched to a gene: 4. The DNA of the CDR3 is TGCGCCAGCAGCCCCCGACTAGCGGGCTACGAGCAGTACTTC. This codes for CASSPRLAGYEQYF.

The rearrangement links TRBV5-1 to TRBJ2-1, with 9 bases that match TRBD1. The V gene end was trimmed by 0 bases and the J gene end by 9 bases; junction bases not matched to a gene: 7. CDR3 length: 15 residues. Germline CDR1 and CDR2: SGHRS and YFSETQ. The DNA of the CDR3 is TGCGCCAGCAGCTTGGGGGACAGGGATTTTGTTGAGCAGTTCTTC. Translating gives CASSLGDRDFVEQFF.

The chain couples TRBV2 to TRBJ1-6; 12 bases match TRBD1. Germline CDR1 SNHLY, CDR2 FYNNEI. The CDR3 has 16 amino acids. With V trimmed by 5 bases and J by 6 bases, 5 bases remained unmatched. DNA of the CDR3: TGTGCCAGCAGTAGGGACAGGGGGCATGGTAATTCACCCCTCCACTTT. Translation: CASSRDRGHGNSPLHF.

This clone was recorded once. The J gene is TRBJ2-2, the V gene TRBV10-2, with 8 bases aligning to TRBD1. J lost 2 bases, V lost 10 bases, and 9 bases had no gene match. Per the germline V gene, CDR1 is WSHSY and CDR2 is SAAADI. The CDR3 spans 15 residues. The CDR3 coding sequence is TGCGCCACCTCGGGGACAGGCCATAACACCGGGGAGCTGTTTTTT. It is translated as CATSGTGHNTGELFF.

The chain uses TRBV27 and TRBJ1-3; D possibly corresponds to TRBD1 (5 bases). The CDR3 consists of 15 residues. The V end was cut by 3 bases, the J end by 2 bases, with 11 bases between. The germline gives CDR1 MNHEY, CDR2 SMNVEV (reference sequence). The CDR3 loop reads CASSLEGRAGNTIYF. Here the CDR3 DNA reads TGTGCCAGCAGTTTGGAGGGGAGGGCTGGAAACACCATATATTTT.

This clone was observed many times. The gene calls are TRBV2 and TRBJ2-7, with 8 bases aligning to TRBD2. CDR1 and CDR2 from the germline V gene are SNHLY and FYNNEI. The CDR3 consists of 11 residues. V shed 5 bases and J 11 bases; nucleotides not matched to a gene: 5. For the CDR3, the DNA is TGTGCCAGCAGTACACTAGCGGAGAAGTACTTC. Protein: CASSTLAEKYF.

This clone appeared a few times. The V and J genes are TRBV7-3 and TRBJ2-2; D might be TRBD2 (5 bases). Germline lookup yields CDR1 SGHTA and CDR2 FQGTGA. CDR3 length: 15 amino acids. The ends were cut back, 5 bases at V and 4 bases at J, with 14 bases in the middle. CDR3 in DNA: TGTGCCAGCAGCCGCGGAGGCCGTGGCACCGGGGAGCTGTTTTTT. The encoded protein is CASSRGGRGTGELFF.

V and J are TRBV5-5 and TRBJ2-7, with D perhaps matching TRBD2 (6 bases). The CDR3 spans 13 residues. The ends were cut back, 1 base at V and 7 bases at J, with 12 bases in the middle. Germline CDR1 is SGHKS and CDR2 is YYEKEE (reference sequence). CDR3 sequence (DNA): TGTGCCAGCAGCTTGTTTCTCAGCGGGGAGCAGTACTTC. It codes for CASSLFLSGEQYF.